This is a list of T cell receptor beta chains from one sample in a study of blood T cell repertoires in COVID-19. Here immunoSEQ multiplex PCR was the method, and the copy in TCRdb shows in-frame clones only, minus some. The table lists 250,000 to 350,000 clones, 84% of them singletons. The sequenced material came from peripheral blood. The receptors stem from a human donor with COVID-19, enrolled during active disease. The donor label of this sample is uncertain. Both conserved end residues are part of each CDR3. Fields, in order: D gene, clone size, V gene, J gene, CDR3 length, CDR3 protein, CDR3 DNA. The D gene is left open where the match is weak. Size is stated for part of the rows, as once, few or many counts, or as a class when the clone is expanded.

NA	NA	TRBV27	TRBJ2-7	13	CASSLRLGYEQYF	TGTGCCAGCAGTTTAAGACTAGGGTACGAGCAGTACTTC
NA	NA	TRBV28	TRBJ1-2	14	CASRIGGASYGYTF	TGTGCCAGCAGAATCGGAGGCGCGTCCTATGGCTACACCTTC
TRBD1	many	TRBV28	TRBJ1-2	15	CASSSRTGGLYGYTF	TGTGCCAGCAGTTCTCGGACAGGGGGGTTGTATGGCTACACCTTC
TRBD1	NA	TRBV5-1	TRBJ2-6	19	CASSLAVGTELSGANVLTF	TGCGCCAGCAGCTTGGCCGTTGGGACAGAGCTCTCTGGGGCCAACGTCCTGACTTTC
TRBD2	NA	TRBV27	TRBJ2-5	15	CASSSIGTKTETQYF	TGTGCCAGCAGTTCCATAGGGACTAAGACCGAGACCCAGTACTTC
NA	NA	TRBV5-1	TRBJ1-1	13	CASSFTLNTEAFF	TGCGCCAGCAGCTTTACACTGAACACTGAAGCTTTCTTT
NA	NA	TRBV12-3/TRBV12-4	TRBJ1-2	11	CASSLYRRYTF	TGTGCCAGCAGTTTATACAGGCGCTACACCTTC
TRBD1	NA	TRBV19	TRBJ1-6	16	CASSALQGAGSSPLHF	TGTGCCAGTAGCGCGCTCCAGGGGGCAGGTAGTTCACCCCTCCACTTT
TRBD1	NA	TRBV27	TRBJ2-1	17	CASSLSAWRTGVNEQFF	TGTGCCAGCAGTTTATCGGCCTGGCGGACAGGCGTCAATGAGCAGTTCTTC
TRBD2	NA	TRBV6-6	TRBJ2-7	15	CASSRTGTSGYEQYF	TGTGCCAGCAGTCGGACCGGGACTAGCGGCTACGAGCAGTACTTC
TRBD2	NA	TRBV29-1	TRBJ2-3	20	CSVEDAPGGVREGLTDTQYF	TGCAGCGTTGAAGATGCCCCGGGGGGTGTGCGGGAGGGCCTCACAGATACGCAGTATTTT
NA	NA	TRBV7-9	TRBJ1-4	15	CASSNMAATNEKLFF	TGTGCCAGCAGCAACATGGCTGCAACTAATGAAAAACTGTTTTTT
NA	NA	TRBV5-6	TRBJ1-1	13	CASSAGSGTEAFF	TGTGCCAGCAGCGCGGGGTCTGGCACTGAAGCTTTCTTT
TRBD1	NA	TRBV11-2	TRBJ1-2	14	CASSQGARGYGYTF	TGTGCCAGCAGTCAGGGGGCTAGGGGCTATGGCTACACCTTC
TRBD1	NA	TRBV5-1	TRBJ2-2	15	CASSSRQGSTGELFF	TGCGCCAGCAGCTCACGACAGGGAAGCACCGGGGAGCTGTTTTTT